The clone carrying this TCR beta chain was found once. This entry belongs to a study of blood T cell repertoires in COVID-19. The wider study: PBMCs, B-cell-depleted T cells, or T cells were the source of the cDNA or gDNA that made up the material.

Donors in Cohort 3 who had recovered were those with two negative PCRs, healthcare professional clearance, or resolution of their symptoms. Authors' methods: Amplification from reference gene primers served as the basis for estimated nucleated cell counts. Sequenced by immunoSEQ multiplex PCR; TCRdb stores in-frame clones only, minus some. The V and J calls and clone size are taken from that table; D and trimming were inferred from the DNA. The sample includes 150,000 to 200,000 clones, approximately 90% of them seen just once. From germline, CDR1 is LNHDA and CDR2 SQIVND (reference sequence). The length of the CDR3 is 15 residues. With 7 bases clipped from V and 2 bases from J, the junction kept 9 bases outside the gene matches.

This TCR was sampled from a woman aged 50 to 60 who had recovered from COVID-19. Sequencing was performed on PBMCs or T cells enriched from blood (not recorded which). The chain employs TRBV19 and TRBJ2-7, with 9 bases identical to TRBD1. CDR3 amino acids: CASTLSTGGTYEQYF. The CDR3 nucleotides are TGTGCCAGTACTTTATCGACAGGGGGTACCTACGAGCAGTACTTC.